This T cell receptor (beta chain) is drawn from a study of shared clonotypes between healthy human individuals. Overall study context: The study drew on a couple of women and a few men aged 18 to 49 as donors. Study-wide findings and caveats: The authors expected sequencing depth to affect clonotype sharing among donors. In having few donors, the study represented limited genetic and exposure-history diversity.

CDR3 length: 15 amino acids. Between the trimmed V and J ends, which lost 1 base and 7 bases, there was a span of 18 bases. The germline V gene has CDR1 GTSNPN and CDR2 SVGIG (reference sequence). Under the authors' procedure: ImmunoSEQ yielded junction-only sequences lacking quality scores, so filtering differed. Measured with immunoSEQ multiplex PCR; TCRdb has only the in-frame clones, and not every one. V, J and clone size derive from that table, while D and trimming were established from the DNA sequence. The table includes around 500,000 clones, about 82% detected once. In regard to this clone: Its specificity is unknown.

The clonotype comes from a woman aged 40 to 49 in good health. Some clones in this sample may be carry-over from other donors' samples. Sequences were obtained from PBMCs. V usage is TRBV30 and J usage is TRBJ2-3, with D maybe TRBD2 (6 bases). This CDR3 reads CAWSEISGGRNTQYF. In DNA form, the CDR3 reads TGTGCCTGGAGTGAAATTAGCGGAGGGCGGAATACGCAGTATTTT.